The 29 T cell receptor beta chains in this list originate from one sample, sequenced in a study of blood T cell repertoires in COVID-19. Data came from immunoSEQ multiplex PCR; TCRdb stores just in-frame clones and leaves some out. The sample records about 320,000 clones, roughly 85% being singletons. Sequenced input: peripheral blood. The receptors shown here come from a human donor in a cohort sampled during active COVID-19.

V and J are TRBV4-2 and TRBJ2-7, with TRBD2 as a possible D gene (6 bases). Trimming took 3 bases from V and 3 from J, leaving 21 bases between them. CDR1 is LGHNA and CDR2 is YNFKEQ in the germline V gene. This CDR3 region has 17 residues. The CDR3 is CASSQTSRTNNYYEQYF. The CDR3 DNA reads TGTGCCAGCAGCCAGACCTCCCGGACTAACAATTACTACGAGCAGTACTTC.

The V gene is TRBV9, the J gene TRBJ1-2; D not resolved. Germline values: CDR1 SGDLS, CDR2 YYNGEE. This CDR3 contains 12 residues. Trimming took 4 bases from V and 0 from J, leaving 4 bases between them. CDR3 DNA sequence: TGTGCCAGCAGCTCCACTAACTATGGCTACACCTTC. This sequence encodes CASSSTNYGYTF.

The chain links TRBV7-2 to TRBJ2-7, with 9 bases that match TRBD1. CDR1 SGHTA and CDR2 FQGNSA come from the germline V gene. V trimming: 1 base; J trimming: 3 bases; junction bases outside the gene matches: 4. The CDR3 covers 15 residues. CDR3 in DNA: TGTGCCAGCAGCTTAGGGTGGACAGGGGTCTACGAGCAGTACTTC. This codes for CASSLGWTGVYEQYF.

CDR3 in amino acids: CASRPEAELLFYGYTF. CDR3 DNA: TGTGCCAGTCGTCCGGAGGCAGAACTCCTTTTCTATGGCTACACCTTC. This sequence joins TRBV19 and TRBJ1-2; D unresolved. Trimming pared 8 bases from V and 4 bases from J, leaving 23 bases between. CDR1 and CDR2 (germline): LNHDA, SQIVND (reference sequence). The CDR3 covers 16 residues.

V usage is TRBV5-4 and J usage is TRBJ1-2, with TRBD1 matching 7 bases. After removal of 5 bases from V and 5 bases from J, the junction contained 9 bases not matched to a gene. Germline V gene sequence: CDR1 SGHNT, CDR2 YYREEE (reference sequence). The CDR3 runs 14 residues. The CDR3 spells CASSPGTDVYGYTF. The DNA of the CDR3 is TGTGCCAGCAGTCCCGGGACAGACGTATATGGCTACACCTTC.

The rearrangement uses TRBV9 and TRBJ2-2; D may be TRBD1 (6 bases). This CDR3 is built from 15 residues. The germline V and J ends were trimmed by 5 bases and 4 bases, with 15 bases remaining between them. Germline V gene lookup returns CDR1 SGDLS and CDR2 YYNGEE. In nucleotides, the CDR3 is TGTGCCAGCAGTGCCAATACAGGGAGCACCGGGGAGCTGTTTTTT. Translated: CASSANTGSTGELFF.

The chain carries TRBV7-2 and TRBJ2-3, with D tentatively TRBD2 (6 bases). Germline loops: CDR1 SGHTA, CDR2 FQGNSA. V dropped 5 bases and J dropped 2 bases, with 17 bases sitting between them. The CDR3 runs to 16 residues. CDR3 DNA: TGTGCCAGCAGCCCCGGGGGAGCGGTCTTCACAGATACGCAGTATTTT. Its protein is CASSPGGAVFTDTQYF. Together with reference TRBV7-2 and TRBJ2-3, the CDR3 gives the full variable domain: GAGVSQSPSNKVTEKGKDVELRCDPISGHTALYWYRQSLGQGLEFLIYFQGNSAPDKSGLPSDRFSAERTGGSVSTLTIQRTQQEDSAVYLCASSPGGAVFTDTQYFGPGTRLTVL.

The chain recombines TRBV7-8 with TRBJ2-1; D unclear. CDR3 length equals 13 residues. Germline V gene lookup returns CDR1 SGHVS and CDR2 FQNEAQ. Trimming shortened V by 3 bases and J by 4 bases, and 7 bases separated the two germline ends. CDR3 region: CASSFREYNEQFF. CDR3 in DNA: TGTGCCAGCAGCTTTAGAGAATACAATGAGCAGTTCTTC.

The chain has TRBV6-5 and TRBJ2-5, with D hard to call. CDR1 and CDR2 from the germline V gene are MNHEY and SVGAGI. The V end was cut by 4 bases, the J end by 5 bases, with 11 bases between. The CDR3 loop spans 13 amino acids. The CDR3 protein is CASSSPGHETQYF. The CDR3 DNA reads as TGTGCCAGCAGTTCCCCTGGGCACGAGACCCAGTACTTC.

The chain recombines TRBV21-1 with TRBJ2-7; TRBD1, the table's D call, was not compared with the DNA. TRBV21-1 is a documented pseudogene. The CDR3 is 15 amino acids. CDR3 coding DNA: TGTGCCAGCAGCAAAGGCCGCAGGGCCGTGAGCGAGCAGTACTTC. Translation gives CASSKGRRAVSEQYF.

As to this clone: This sample also contains other DNA sequences that code for the same CDR3. The V and J genes are TRBV5-1 and TRBJ1-1; D gene unclear. The ends were cut back, 3 bases at V and 1 base at J, with 4 bases in the middle. CDR1 is SGHRS and CDR2 is YFSETQ in the germline V gene. The CDR3 runs to 12 residues. The CDR3 sequence: CASSSQNTEAFF. The CDR3 DNA reads as TGCGCCAGCAGCTCCCAGAACACTGAAGCTTTCTTT.

Regarding this clone: Distinct nucleotide sequences in the sample also encode this CDR3. The rearrangement uses TRBV7-9 and TRBJ1-5; the D is unclear. The CDR3 spans 14 residues. The V gene's germline CDR1 is SEHNR and CDR2 FQNEAQ (reference sequence). The V and J ends lost 3 bases and 4 bases respectively, with 10 bases between them. The CDR3 DNA follows: TGTGCCAGCAGCTTGAGTGGCGGGAATCAGCCCCAGCATTTT. This gives the protein CASSLSGGNQPQHF.

CDR3 in DNA: TGTGCCAGTAGTATAGGGGGGCCCTCGTACACGCAGTATTTT. Translated: CASSIGGPSYTQYF. V gene TRBV19 combines with J gene TRBJ2-3, with D tentatively TRBD1 (6 bases). This CDR3 has 14 residues. CDR1 and CDR2 (germline): LNHDA, SQIVND (reference sequence). Deletions cut 1 base from V and 9 bases from J, with 14 bases between. The full variable domain, with the rest looked up from reference TRBV19 and TRBJ2-3, is DGGITQSPKYLFRKEGQNVTLSCEQNLNHDAMYWYRQDPGQGLRLIYYSQIVNDFQKGDIAEGYSVSREKKESFPLTVTSAQKNPTAFYLCASSIGGPSYTQYFGPGTRLTVL.

V is TRBV7-8 and J is TRBJ1-5, with 7 bases aligning to TRBD1. Germline V CDR1 and CDR2: SGHVS, FQNEAQ. The CDR3 is made up of 14 amino acids. The V gene end was trimmed by 5 bases and the J gene end by 3 bases; junction bases not matched to a gene: 4. This chain's CDR3 is CASSATGYNQPQHF. The CDR3 DNA follows: TGTGCCAGCAGCGCGACAGGGTACAATCAGCCCCAGCATTTT.

In this sample, this clone turned up a few times. The V and J genes are TRBV5-5 and TRBJ1-5; weak D call: TRBD1 (5 bases). The CDR3 loop spans 14 amino acids. V gave up 1 base and J gave up 7 bases, with 12 bases separating them. CDR1 is SGHKS and CDR2 is YYEKEE in the germline V gene (reference sequence). The CDR3 sequence: CASSLYDSAQPQHF. Written as DNA, the CDR3 is TGTGCCAGCAGCTTGTACGACAGTGCACAGCCCCAGCATTTT.

The CDR3 DNA sequence: TGTGCCAGCAGCTTAGGAGGACTAGCGACCGAGCAGTACTTC. It specifies CASSLGGLATEQYF. The chain is built from TRBV13 and TRBJ2-7, with 9 bases aligning to TRBD2. Germline V CDR1 and CDR2: PRHDT, FYEKMQ (reference sequence). V lost 0 bases and J lost 6; bases outside the gene matches: 3. There are 14 residues in the CDR3. The entire variable domain, with the rest obtained from reference TRBV13 and TRBJ2-7, is as follows: AAGVIQSPRHLIKEKRETATLKCYPIPRHDTVYWYQQGPGQDPQFLISFYEKMQSDKGSIPDRFSAQQFSDYHSELNMSSLELGDSALYFCASSLGGLATEQYFGPGTRLTVT.

This clone appeared a single time. This chain uses TRBV5-1 with TRBJ2-3; D gene uncertain. Germline-derived CDR1 and CDR2 are SGHRS and YFSETQ. The V end lost 0 bases, the J end lost 2 bases, and 13 bases lay between the germline ends. The CDR3 consists of 16 residues. CDR3 DNA: TGCGCCAGCAGCTTGGGCGCTACGATTACCACAGATACGCAGTATTTT. It is translated as CASSLGATITTDTQYF.

This clone has a single count. The chain links TRBV7-6 to TRBJ2-7, with D possibly TRBD1 on 5 matching bases. Between the trimmed V and J ends, which lost 1 base and 6 bases, there was a span of 16 bases. The CDR3 is 15 amino acids. CDR1 and CDR2 from the germline V gene are SGHVS and FNYEAQ. CDR3: CASSLDWQGSSEQYF. The CDR3 DNA is TGTGCCAGCAGCTTAGATTGGCAGGGTAGCAGCGAGCAGTACTTC.

The rearrangement joins TRBV25-1 to TRBJ2-7; D gene ambiguous. The CDR3 contains 15 residues. The germline V gene encodes CDR1 MGHDK and CDR2 SYGVNS. V was cut by 7 bases and J by 2 bases, with 18 bases left in between. This CDR3 is CASTGRWQATYEQYF. The CDR3 bases are TGTGCCAGCACTGGCCGGTGGCAGGCTACCTACGAGCAGTACTTC.

The chain joins TRBV12-5 to TRBJ1-3; D unresolved. The V and J ends lost 5 bases and 0 bases respectively, with 8 bases between them. The germline CDR1 and CDR2 sequences are LGHNT and FRNRAP. This CDR3 is 14 amino acids long. The CDR3 loop is CASGQIRSGNTIYF. The DNA for the CDR3 is TGTGCTAGTGGTCAGATACGCTCTGGAAACACCATATATTTT.

The chain links TRBV5-4 to TRBJ1-2, with D possibly matching TRBD1 (6 bases). Germline assignment: CDR1 SGHNT and CDR2 YYREEE (reference sequence). The CDR3 length is 13 residues. Trimming removed 0 bases at V and 7 bases at J, with 10 bases between. This CDR3 reads CASSLENRAGYTF. The DNA of the CDR3 is TGTGCCAGCAGCTTGGAAAACAGGGCTGGCTACACCTTC.

The chain carries TRBV9 and TRBJ1-5, with D possibly matching TRBD1 (5 bases). The V and J ends lost 5 bases and 7 bases respectively, with 16 bases between them. This CDR3 has 14 residues. CDR1 is SGDLS and CDR2 is YYNGEE in the germline V gene. In DNA, the CDR3 is TGTGCCAGCAGTCCGACAGCTCAAGGGCAGCCCCAGCATTTT. This translates into CASSPTAQGQPQHF.

This chain links TRBV19 with TRBJ2-2; 7 nucleotides line up with TRBD2. Per germline, CDR1 LNHDA and CDR2 SQIVND (reference sequence). The V gene end was trimmed by 7 bases and the J gene end by 0 bases; junction bases not matched to a gene: 14. This CDR3 has 18 amino acids. CDR3 coding DNA: TGTGCCAGTACCCTGGGGGTGCGGGGGACCCCGAACACCGGGGAGCTGTTTTTT. Translated, it gives CASTLGVRGTPNTGELFF.

This clone was counted between two and nine times. CDR3: CASSRYLGEQYF. As DNA, the CDR3 is TGTGCCAGCTCACGTTATCTCGGCGAGCAGTACTTC. The genes are TRBV18 and TRBJ2-7; D unclear. With 4 bases removed from V and 6 bases from J, the gap between germline ends came to 10 bases. The CDR3 covers 12 residues. Germline V lookup: CDR1 KGHSH, CDR2 LQKENI.

The rearrangement joins TRBV2 to TRBJ2-3; TRBD2 might be the D (5 bases). The CDR3 is 15 residues long. Germline V CDR1 and CDR2: SNHLY, FYNNEI. V was pared by 4 bases and J by 0 bases, with 11 bases between. The CDR3 loop reads CASSVLGRSTDTQYF. The CDR3 nucleotides read TGTGCCAGCAGTGTTTTAGGGAGAAGCACAGATACGCAGTATTTT.

The CDR3 DNA follows: TGTGCCAGCAGTCCGCAGGGTTTTAACTATGGCTACACCTTC. Amino acid sequence: CASSPQGFNYGYTF. The chain is built from TRBV2 and TRBJ1-2; D is perhaps TRBD1 (5 bases). Trimming took 5 bases from V and 1 from J, leaving 11 bases between them. Germline V gene lookup returns CDR1 SNHLY and CDR2 FYNNEI. This CDR3 has 14 amino acids.

V and J are TRBV15 and TRBJ2-7, with 9 bases identical to TRBD2. CDR1 is LNHNV and CDR2 is YYDKDF in the germline V gene (reference sequence). The CDR3 consists of 14 residues. V lost 8 bases, J lost 3 bases, and 8 bases stayed unmatched. The CDR3 sequence is CATQRLADLYEQYF. Written as DNA, the CDR3 is TGTGCCACCCAAAGACTAGCGGACCTCTACGAGCAGTACTTC.

This clone was detected many times. The chain has TRBV24-1 and TRBJ1-2, with 7 positions matching TRBD1. Germline V lookup: CDR1 KGHDR, CDR2 SFDVKD. V shed 4 bases, J shed 8 bases, and the junction held 3 bases outside the gene matches. This CDR3 is 12 amino acids long. The CDR3 sequence is CATSDRGEGYTF. CDR3 in DNA: TGTGCCACCAGTGACAGGGGGGAAGGCTACACCTTC.

The chain carries TRBV5-4 and TRBJ2-7; D gene unclear. With 0 bases removed from V and 4 bases from J, the gap between germline ends came to 8 bases. Germline CDR1 reads SGHNT; CDR2 reads YYREEE (reference sequence). The CDR3 has 13 residues. For the CDR3, the DNA is TGTGCCAGCAGCTTGGACAGAATGTACGAGCAGTACTTC. Its protein is CASSLDRMYEQYF.